These T cell receptor beta chains were read from a single sample in a study of blood T cell repertoires in COVID-19. The table came from immunoSEQ multiplex PCR; TCRdb's copy has only in-frame clones and leaves some out. The sample yields roughly 70,000 clones, 80% seen once. Sequencing was performed on peripheral blood. The receptor set was obtained from a man aged 65-85 years who had recovered from COVID-19. Each CDR3 is given with its conserved first and last residue. The order of the fields is CDR3 protein, CDR3 DNA, J gene, V gene, D gene, clone size. D genes are given only for firm matches. Some rows mark clone size as missing; the rest say once, few, many or name a class of expanded clone.

CDR3 protein: CASSLARDTDRGYTF
CDR3 DNA: TGTGCCAGCAGCTTAGCCCGGGACACCGACCGTGGCTACACCTTC
J gene: TRBJ1-2
V gene: TRBV7-2
D gene: .
clone size: .

CDR3 protein: CASSSGQTLLGEKLFF
CDR3 DNA: TGTGCCAGCAGCTCGGGACAGACGCTGTTGGGTGAAAAACTGTTTTTT
J gene: TRBJ1-4
V gene: TRBV7-9
D gene: TRBD1
clone size: many

CDR3 protein: CASSLGRGQVGSNEKLFF
CDR3 DNA: TGCGCCAGCAGCCTCGGGCGGGGGCAGGTGGGAAGCAATGAAAAACTGTTTTTT
J gene: TRBJ1-4
V gene: TRBV5-1
D gene: .
clone size: .

CDR3 protein: CASSLVRGGPGTGELFF
CDR3 DNA: TGTGCCAGCAGCTTAGTAAGGGGGGGGCCGGGCACCGGGGAGCTGTTTTTT
J gene: TRBJ2-2
V gene: TRBV7-2
D gene: .
clone size: .

CDR3 protein: CATSPGLAGNNEQFF
CDR3 DNA: TGTGCCACCAGTCCGGGACTAGCGGGGAACAATGAGCAGTTCTTC
J gene: TRBJ2-1
V gene: TRBV24-1
D gene: TRBD2
clone size: .

CDR3 protein: CASSRYGTGTYNEQFF
CDR3 DNA: TGTGCCAGCAGTCGTTACGGGACAGGGACCTACAATGAGCAGTTCTTC
J gene: TRBJ2-1
V gene: TRBV28
D gene: TRBD1
clone size: .

CDR3 protein: CASSSIAGGELFF
CDR3 DNA: TGTGCCAGCAGTTCCATTGCAGGCGGGGAGCTGTTTTTT
J gene: TRBJ2-2
V gene: TRBV27
D gene: .
clone size: .

CDR3 protein: CASRLAGGTDTQYF
CDR3 DNA: TGTGCCAGCAGGCTAGCGGGAGGAACAGATACGCAGTATTTT
J gene: TRBJ2-3
V gene: TRBV6-5
D gene: TRBD2
clone size: .

CDR3 protein: CASSQVRGGGYTF
CDR3 DNA: TGTGCCAGCAGCCAAGTCAGAGGGGGTGGCTACACCTTC
J gene: TRBJ1-2
V gene: TRBV14
D gene: .
clone size: few

CDR3 protein: CASSLPGQGLTGELFF
CDR3 DNA: TGTGCCAGCAGTCTTCCGGGACAGGGCCTCACCGGGGAGCTGTTTTTT
J gene: TRBJ2-2
V gene: TRBV27
D gene: TRBD1
clone size: .

CDR3 protein: CASSPRPVTGGVQNEQFF
CDR3 DNA: TGTGCCAGCAGCCCACGCCCGGTGACAGGGGGCGTCCAGAATGAGCAGTTCTTC
J gene: TRBJ2-1
V gene: TRBV7-3
D gene: TRBD1
clone size: .

CDR3 protein: CASSLAGASTDTQYF
CDR3 DNA: TGTGCCAGCAGCTTGGCGGGAGCTAGCACAGATACGCAGTATTTT
J gene: TRBJ2-3
V gene: TRBV11-2
D gene: TRBD2
clone size: .

CDR3 protein: CASSLGGTDGGSPLHF
CDR3 DNA: TGCGCCAGCAGCTTGGGTGGGACAGACGGCGGTTCACCCCTCCACTTT
J gene: TRBJ1-6
V gene: TRBV5-1
D gene: TRBD1
clone size: .

CDR3 protein: CASSLEGQGHGYTF
CDR3 DNA: TGTGCCAGCAGCTTGGAGGGACAGGGCCATGGCTACACCTTC
J gene: TRBJ1-2
V gene: TRBV5-6
D gene: TRBD1
clone size: .

CDR3 protein: CASSKQTGVGNTDTQYF
CDR3 DNA: TGTGCCAGCAGCAAACAGACAGGGGTGGGTAACACAGATACGCAGTATTTT
J gene: TRBJ2-3
V gene: TRBV7-2
D gene: TRBD1
clone size: .

CDR3 protein: CAWSPFTNQPQHF
CDR3 DNA: TGTGCCTGGAGTCCCTTTACTAATCAGCCCCAGCATTTT
J gene: TRBJ1-5
V gene: TRBV30
D gene: .
clone size: .

CDR3 protein: CASSIDRTTYEQYF
CDR3 DNA: TGTGCCAGCAGTATAGACAGGACAACCTACGAGCAGTACTTC
J gene: TRBJ2-7
V gene: TRBV6-5
D gene: .
clone size: once

CDR3 protein: CASRGQGPSNQPQHF
CDR3 DNA: TGTGCCAGTCGGGGACAGGGCCCTAGCAATCAGCCCCAGCATTTT
J gene: TRBJ1-5
V gene: TRBV19
D gene: TRBD1
clone size: few

CDR3 protein: CATSDTGTGNGYYEQYF
CDR3 DNA: TGTGCCACCAGTGACACCGGGACAGGGAACGGATACTACGAGCAGTACTTC
J gene: TRBJ2-7
V gene: TRBV24-1
D gene: TRBD1
clone size: .

CDR3 protein: CASSGGSEAFF
CDR3 DNA: TGCGCCAGCAGTGGAGGATCTGAAGCTTTCTTT
J gene: TRBJ1-1
V gene: TRBV5-1
D gene: .
clone size: few

CDR3 protein: CASSGLAGGRTDTQYF
CDR3 DNA: TGTGCCAGCAGTGGTTTGGCGGGAGGGCGAACAGATACGCAGTATTTT
J gene: TRBJ2-3
V gene: TRBV6-1
D gene: TRBD2
clone size: .

CDR3 protein: CASSLTGANYGYTF
CDR3 DNA: TGTGCCAGCAGCTTAACAGGAGCCAACTATGGCTACACCTTC
J gene: TRBJ1-2
V gene: TRBV7-2
D gene: .
clone size: .

CDR3 protein: CASSPTGQPQETQYF
CDR3 DNA: TGTGCCAGCTCACCAACAGGACAGCCTCAAGAGACCCAGTACTTC
J gene: TRBJ2-5
V gene: TRBV18
D gene: .
clone size: .

CDR3 protein: CASSLGTSGEETQYF
CDR3 DNA: TGTGCCAGCAGCTTGGGGACTAGCGGGGAAGAGACCCAGTACTTC
J gene: TRBJ2-5
V gene: TRBV11-3
D gene: TRBD2
clone size: .

CDR3 protein: CASMTGLTDTQYF
CDR3 DNA: TGCGCCAGCATGACAGGGCTTACAGATACGCAGTATTTT
J gene: TRBJ2-3
V gene: TRBV10-1
D gene: TRBD1
clone size: .

CDR3 protein: CSVQTYSNQPQHF
CDR3 DNA: TGCAGCGTTCAAACTTATAGCAATCAGCCCCAGCATTTT
J gene: TRBJ1-5
V gene: TRBV29-1
D gene: .
clone size: .

CDR3 protein: CAIRPGLAGGPNTGELFF
CDR3 DNA: TGTGCCATCAGGCCGGGACTAGCGGGAGGACCCAACACCGGGGAGCTGTTTTTT
J gene: TRBJ2-2
V gene: TRBV10-3
D gene: TRBD2
clone size: .

CDR3 protein: CASSLTGQNTGELFF
CDR3 DNA: TGTGCCAGCAGCTTAACGGGACAGAACACCGGGGAGCTGTTTTTT
J gene: TRBJ2-2
V gene: TRBV7-3
D gene: .
clone size: many

CDR3 protein: CASSIGDRVGANVLTF
CDR3 DNA: TGTGCCAGTAGTATTGGGGACAGGGTTGGGGCCAACGTCCTGACTTTC
J gene: TRBJ2-6
V gene: TRBV19
D gene: TRBD1
clone size: .

CDR3 protein: CASRPGITNEKLFF
CDR3 DNA: TGTGCCAGTAGACCGGGAATAACTAATGAAAAACTGTTTTTT
J gene: TRBJ1-4
V gene: TRBV19
D gene: .
clone size: .

CDR3 protein: CASSQLGGGYGYTF
CDR3 DNA: TGCGCCAGCAGCCAATTGGGAGGAGGCTATGGCTACACCTTC
J gene: TRBJ1-2
V gene: TRBV4-1
D gene: .
clone size: once

CDR3 protein: CASSLEISGTQFF
CDR3 DNA: TGTGCCAGCAGCTTGGAGATTAGCGGGACCCAGTTCTTC
J gene: TRBJ2-1
V gene: TRBV7-2
D gene: TRBD2
clone size: .

CDR3 protein: CASSIGGGRNTEAFF
CDR3 DNA: TGTGCCAGTAGTATAGGTGGGGGCCGGAACACTGAAGCTTTCTTT
J gene: TRBJ1-1
V gene: TRBV19
D gene: .
clone size: .

CDR3 protein: CASRIVGGNIQYF
CDR3 DNA: TGTGCCAGCAGAATAGTAGGGGGAAACATTCAGTACTTC
J gene: TRBJ2-4
V gene: TRBV28
D gene: .
clone size: .

CDR3 protein: CASSLRGTGAPGELFF
CDR3 DNA: TGTGCCAGCAGCTTAAGAGGGACAGGGGCCCCCGGGGAGCTGTTTTTT
J gene: TRBJ2-2
V gene: TRBV7-2
D gene: TRBD1
clone size: .